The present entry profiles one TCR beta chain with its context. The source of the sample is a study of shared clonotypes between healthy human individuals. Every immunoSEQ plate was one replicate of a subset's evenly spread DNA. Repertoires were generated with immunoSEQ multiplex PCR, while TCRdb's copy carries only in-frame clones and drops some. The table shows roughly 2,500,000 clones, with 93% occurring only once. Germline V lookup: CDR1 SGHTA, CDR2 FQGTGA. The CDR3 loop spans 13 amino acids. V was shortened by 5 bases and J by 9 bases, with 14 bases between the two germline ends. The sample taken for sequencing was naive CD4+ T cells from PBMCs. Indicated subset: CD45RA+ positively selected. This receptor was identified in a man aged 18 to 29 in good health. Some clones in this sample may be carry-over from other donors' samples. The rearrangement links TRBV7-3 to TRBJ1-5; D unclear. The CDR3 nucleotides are TGTGCCAGCAGCCCCGGCCGGGATTGGCCCCAGCATTTT. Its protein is CASSPGRDWPQHF.